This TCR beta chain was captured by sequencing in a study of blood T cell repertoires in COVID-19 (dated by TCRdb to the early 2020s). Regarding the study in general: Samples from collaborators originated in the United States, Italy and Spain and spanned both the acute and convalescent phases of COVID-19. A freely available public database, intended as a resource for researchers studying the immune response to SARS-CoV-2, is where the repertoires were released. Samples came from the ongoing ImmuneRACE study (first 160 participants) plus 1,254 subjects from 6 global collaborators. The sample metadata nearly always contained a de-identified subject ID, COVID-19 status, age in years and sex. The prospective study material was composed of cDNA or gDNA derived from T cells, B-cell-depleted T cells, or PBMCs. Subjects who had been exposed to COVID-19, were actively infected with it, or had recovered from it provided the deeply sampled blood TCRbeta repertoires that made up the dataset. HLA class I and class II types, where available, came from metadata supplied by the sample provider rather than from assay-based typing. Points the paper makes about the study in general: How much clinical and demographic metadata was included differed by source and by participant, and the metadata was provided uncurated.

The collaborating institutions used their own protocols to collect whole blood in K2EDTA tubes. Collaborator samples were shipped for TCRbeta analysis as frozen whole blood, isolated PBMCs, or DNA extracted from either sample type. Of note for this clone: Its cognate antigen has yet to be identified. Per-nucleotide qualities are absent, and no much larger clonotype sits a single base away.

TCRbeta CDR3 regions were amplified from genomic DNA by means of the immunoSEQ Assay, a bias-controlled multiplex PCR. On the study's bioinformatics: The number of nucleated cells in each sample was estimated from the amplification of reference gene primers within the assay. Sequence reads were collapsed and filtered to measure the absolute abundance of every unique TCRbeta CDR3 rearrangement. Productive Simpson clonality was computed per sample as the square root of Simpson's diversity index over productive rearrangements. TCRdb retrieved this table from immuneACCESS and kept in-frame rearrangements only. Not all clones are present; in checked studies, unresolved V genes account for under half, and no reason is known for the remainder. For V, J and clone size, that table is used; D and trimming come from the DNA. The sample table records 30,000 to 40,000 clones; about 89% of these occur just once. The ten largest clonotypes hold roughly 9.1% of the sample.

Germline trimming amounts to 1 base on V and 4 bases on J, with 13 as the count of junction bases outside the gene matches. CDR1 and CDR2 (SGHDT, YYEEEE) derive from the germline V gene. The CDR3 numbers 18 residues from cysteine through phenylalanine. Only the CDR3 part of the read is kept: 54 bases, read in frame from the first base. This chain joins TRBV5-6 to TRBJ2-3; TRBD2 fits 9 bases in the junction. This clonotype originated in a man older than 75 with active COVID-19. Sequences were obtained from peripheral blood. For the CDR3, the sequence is CASSLWGSGRAGADTQYF. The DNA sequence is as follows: TGTGCCAGCAGCTTGTGGGGTAGCGGGAGAGCTGGCGCAGATACGCAGTATTTT.